Only a few counts were recorded for the clone carrying this TCR beta chain. What it recognizes is unknown. The entry originates in a study of CD8 T cells in ankylosing spondylitis. Study-wide points: Within matched ankylosing spondylitis synovial fluid, disease-linked clones were reportedly significantly enriched. Earlier literature documents some of the motif variants in reactive arthritis synovial fluid and blood. Clones linked to disease, bearing a CD8+ phenotype, were relatively rare in peripheral blood. What seemed typical of ankylosing spondylitis blood was a TCR beta motif built from fewer than ten highly homologous variants.

Looked up from germline, CDR1 is DFQATT and CDR2 is SNEGSKA (reference sequence). The CDR3 length is 16 residues. J lost 4 bases, V lost 4 bases, and 6 bases had no gene match. Quantitative molecular-barcoded 5'-RACE generated the TCR beta libraries. One entry per CDR3 protein, called by TCRdb with MiXCR from the 5' RACE reads. The table has 450,000 or so distinct CDR3 sequences, 25% to 30% seen once. Sequencing input: blood, either unsorted or a sorted T cell fraction (not recorded which). The source is a male donor with ankylosing spondylitis. The chain employs TRBV20-1 and TRBJ2-3, with 15 bases aligning to TRBD2. The CDR3 nucleotides read TGCAGTGCTAACGGACTAGCGGGAGGGCCCGCAGATACGCAGTATTTT. Its translation: CSANGLAGGPADTQYF.